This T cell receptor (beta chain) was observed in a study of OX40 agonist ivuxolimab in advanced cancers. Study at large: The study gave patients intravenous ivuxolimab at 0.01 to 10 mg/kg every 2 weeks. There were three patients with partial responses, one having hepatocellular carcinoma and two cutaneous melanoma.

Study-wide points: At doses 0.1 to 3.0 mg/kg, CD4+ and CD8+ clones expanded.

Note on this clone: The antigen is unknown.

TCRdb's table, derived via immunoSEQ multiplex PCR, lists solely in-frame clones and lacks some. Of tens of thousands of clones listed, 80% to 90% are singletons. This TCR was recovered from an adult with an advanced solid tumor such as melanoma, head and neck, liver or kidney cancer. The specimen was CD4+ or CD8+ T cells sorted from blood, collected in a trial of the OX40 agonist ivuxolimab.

In nucleotides, the CDR3 is TGTGCCAGTAGTATCGGCGGAAATAATGAAAAACTGTTTTTT. Protein: CASSIGGNNEKLFF. V gene TRBV19 combines with J gene TRBJ1-4, with D unclear. V was trimmed by 3 bases and J by 4 bases, leaving 9 bases between them. The CDR3 has 14 amino acids. The germline V gene has CDR1 LNHDA and CDR2 SQIVND (reference sequence).